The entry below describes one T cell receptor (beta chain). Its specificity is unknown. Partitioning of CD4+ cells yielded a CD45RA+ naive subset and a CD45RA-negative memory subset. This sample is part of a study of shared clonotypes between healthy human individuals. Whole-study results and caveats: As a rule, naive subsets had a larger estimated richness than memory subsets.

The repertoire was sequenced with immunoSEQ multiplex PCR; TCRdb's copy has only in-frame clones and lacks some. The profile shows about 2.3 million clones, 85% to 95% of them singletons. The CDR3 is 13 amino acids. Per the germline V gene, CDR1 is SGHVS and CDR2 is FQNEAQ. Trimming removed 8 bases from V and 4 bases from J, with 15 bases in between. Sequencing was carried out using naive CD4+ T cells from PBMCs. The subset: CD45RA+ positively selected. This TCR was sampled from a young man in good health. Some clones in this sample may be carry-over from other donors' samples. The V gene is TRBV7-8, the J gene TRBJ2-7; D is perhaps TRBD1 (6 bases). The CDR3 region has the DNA TGTGCCAGCGTTGGGGGCGGTACTTACGAGCAGTACTTC. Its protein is CASVGGGTYEQYF.